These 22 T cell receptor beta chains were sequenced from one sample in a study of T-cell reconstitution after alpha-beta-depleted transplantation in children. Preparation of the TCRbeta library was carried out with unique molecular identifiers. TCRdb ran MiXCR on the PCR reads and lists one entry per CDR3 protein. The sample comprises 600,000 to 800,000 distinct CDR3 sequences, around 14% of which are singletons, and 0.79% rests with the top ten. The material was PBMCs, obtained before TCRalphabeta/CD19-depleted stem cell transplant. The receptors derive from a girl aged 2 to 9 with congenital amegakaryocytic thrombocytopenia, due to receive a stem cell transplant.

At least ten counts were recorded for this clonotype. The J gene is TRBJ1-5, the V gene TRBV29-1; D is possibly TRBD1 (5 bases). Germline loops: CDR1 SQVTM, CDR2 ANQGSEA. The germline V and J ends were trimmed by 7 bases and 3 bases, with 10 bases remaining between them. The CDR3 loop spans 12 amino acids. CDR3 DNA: TGCAGCGGTGGGGACCTCAATCAGCCCCAGCATTTT. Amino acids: CSGGDLNQPQHF.

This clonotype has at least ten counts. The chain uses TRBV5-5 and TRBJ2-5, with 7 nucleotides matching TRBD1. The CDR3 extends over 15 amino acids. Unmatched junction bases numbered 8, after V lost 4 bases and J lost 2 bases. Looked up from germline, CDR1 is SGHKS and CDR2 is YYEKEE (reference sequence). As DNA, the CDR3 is TGTGCCAGCAGCGCTTTGACAGGGCCTCAAGAGACCCAGTACTTC. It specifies CASSALTGPQETQYF.

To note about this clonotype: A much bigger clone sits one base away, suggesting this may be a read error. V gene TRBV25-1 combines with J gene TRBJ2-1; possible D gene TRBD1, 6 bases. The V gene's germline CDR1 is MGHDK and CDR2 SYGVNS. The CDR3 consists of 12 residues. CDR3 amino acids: CASKSGGNEPFF. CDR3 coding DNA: TGTGCCAGCAAAAGTGGGGGCAATGAGCCGTTCTTC.

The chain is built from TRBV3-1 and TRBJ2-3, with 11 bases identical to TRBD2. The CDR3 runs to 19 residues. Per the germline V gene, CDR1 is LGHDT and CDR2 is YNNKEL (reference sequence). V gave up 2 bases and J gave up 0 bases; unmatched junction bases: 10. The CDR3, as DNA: TGTGCCAGCAGCCAAATTCGCCCTAGCGGGAGGCCTAGCACAGATACGCAGTATTTT. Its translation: CASSQIRPSGRPSTDTQYF.

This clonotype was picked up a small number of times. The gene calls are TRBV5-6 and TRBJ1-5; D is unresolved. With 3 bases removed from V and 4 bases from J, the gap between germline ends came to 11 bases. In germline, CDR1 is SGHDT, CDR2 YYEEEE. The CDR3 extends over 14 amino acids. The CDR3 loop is CASSSRYRNQPQHF. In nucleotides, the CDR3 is TGTGCCAGCAGCTCCCGTTACAGAAATCAGCCCCAGCATTTT.

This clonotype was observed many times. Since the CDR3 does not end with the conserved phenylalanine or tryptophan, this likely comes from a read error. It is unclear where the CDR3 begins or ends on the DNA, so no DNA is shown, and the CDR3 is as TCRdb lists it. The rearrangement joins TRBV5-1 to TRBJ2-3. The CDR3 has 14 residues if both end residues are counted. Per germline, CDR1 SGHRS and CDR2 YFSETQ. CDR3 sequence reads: CASSLGKGKISTIG.

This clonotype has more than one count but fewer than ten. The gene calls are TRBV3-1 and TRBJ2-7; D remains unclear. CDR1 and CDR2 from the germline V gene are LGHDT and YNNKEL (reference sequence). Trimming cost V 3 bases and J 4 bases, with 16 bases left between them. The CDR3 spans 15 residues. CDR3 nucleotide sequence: TGTGCCAGCAGCCATAGACCCAGACTTGTATACGAGCAGTACTTC. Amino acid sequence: CASSHRPRLVYEQYF.

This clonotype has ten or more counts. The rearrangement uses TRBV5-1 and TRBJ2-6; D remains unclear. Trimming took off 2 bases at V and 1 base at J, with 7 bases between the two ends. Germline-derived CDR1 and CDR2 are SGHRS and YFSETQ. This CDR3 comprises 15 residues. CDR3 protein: CASSFFGSGANVLTF. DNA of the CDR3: TGCGCCAGCAGCTTTTTTGGGTCTGGGGCCAACGTCCTGACTTTC.

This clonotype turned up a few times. The CDR3: CASSPGETGANVLTF. CDR3 nucleotide sequence: TGTGCCAGCTCCCCAGGGGAAACTGGGGCCAACGTCCTGACTTTC. The rearrangement links TRBV18 to TRBJ2-6; D is perhaps TRBD1 (6 bases). Trimming removed 6 bases from V and 2 bases from J, with 11 bases in between. Germline values: CDR1 KGHSH, CDR2 LQKENI. CDR3 length: 15 residues.

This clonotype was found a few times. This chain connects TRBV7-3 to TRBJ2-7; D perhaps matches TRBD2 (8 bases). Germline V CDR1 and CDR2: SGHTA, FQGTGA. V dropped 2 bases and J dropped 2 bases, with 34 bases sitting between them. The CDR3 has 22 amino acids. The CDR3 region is CASSLSAYPGQLIYSGAYEQYF. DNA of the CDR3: TGTGCCAGCAGCTTATCCGCCTATCCGGGACAGCTAATTTATAGCGGGGCCTACGAGCAGTACTTC.

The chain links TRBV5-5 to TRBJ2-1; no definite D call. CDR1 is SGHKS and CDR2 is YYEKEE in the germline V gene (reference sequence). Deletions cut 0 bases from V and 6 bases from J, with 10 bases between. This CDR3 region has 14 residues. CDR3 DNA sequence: TGTGCCAGCAGCTTGGAGTGGGGTTCCAATGAGCAGTTCTTC. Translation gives CASSLEWGSNEQFF.

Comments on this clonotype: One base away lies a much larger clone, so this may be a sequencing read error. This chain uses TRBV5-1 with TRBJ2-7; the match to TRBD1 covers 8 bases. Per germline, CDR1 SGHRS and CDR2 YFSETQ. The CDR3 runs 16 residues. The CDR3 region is CASSLAGTGPSYEQHF. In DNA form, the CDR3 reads TGCGCCAGCAGCTTGGCCGGGACAGGTCCTTCCTACGAGCAGCACTTC. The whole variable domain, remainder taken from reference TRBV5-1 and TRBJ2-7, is KAGVTQTPRYLIKTRGQQVTLSCSPISGHRSVSWYQQTPGQGLQFLFEYFSETQRNKGNFPGRFSGRQFSNSRSEMNVSTLELGDSALYLCASSLAGTGPSYEQHFGPGTRLTVT.

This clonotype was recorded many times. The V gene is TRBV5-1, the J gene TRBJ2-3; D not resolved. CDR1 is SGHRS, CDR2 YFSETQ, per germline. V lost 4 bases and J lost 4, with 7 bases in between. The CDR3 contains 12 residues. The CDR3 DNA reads TGCGCCAGCAGCGACGATTCAGATACGCAGTATTTT. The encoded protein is CASSDDSDTQYF.

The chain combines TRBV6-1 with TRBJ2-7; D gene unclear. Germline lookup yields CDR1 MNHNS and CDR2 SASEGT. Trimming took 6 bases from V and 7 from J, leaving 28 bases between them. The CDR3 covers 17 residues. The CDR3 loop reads CASRVIRRSDRVEEQYF. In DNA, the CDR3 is TGTGCCAGCAGAGTTATTCGCCGAAGTGATAGGGTGGAGGAGCAGTACTTC.

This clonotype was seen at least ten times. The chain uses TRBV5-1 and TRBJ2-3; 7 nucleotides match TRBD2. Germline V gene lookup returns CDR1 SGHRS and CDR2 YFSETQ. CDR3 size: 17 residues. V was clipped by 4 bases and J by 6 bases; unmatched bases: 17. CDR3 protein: CASSQRLAQTSEDTQYF. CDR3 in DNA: TGCGCCAGCAGCCAAAGACTAGCCCAAACGTCGGAGGATACGCAGTATTTT.

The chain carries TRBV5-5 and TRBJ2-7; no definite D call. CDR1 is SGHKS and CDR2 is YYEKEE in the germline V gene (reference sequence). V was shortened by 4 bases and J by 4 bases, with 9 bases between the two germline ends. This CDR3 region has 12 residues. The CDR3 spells CASSPFAYEQYF. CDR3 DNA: TGTGCCAGCAGCCCTTTTGCTTACGAGCAGTACTTC. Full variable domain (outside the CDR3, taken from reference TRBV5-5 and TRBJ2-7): DAGVTQSPTHLIKTRGQQVTLRCSPISGHKSVSWYQQVLGQGPQFIFQYYEKEERGRGNFPDRFSARQFPNYSSELNVNALLLGDSALYLCASSPFAYEQYFGPGTRLTVT.

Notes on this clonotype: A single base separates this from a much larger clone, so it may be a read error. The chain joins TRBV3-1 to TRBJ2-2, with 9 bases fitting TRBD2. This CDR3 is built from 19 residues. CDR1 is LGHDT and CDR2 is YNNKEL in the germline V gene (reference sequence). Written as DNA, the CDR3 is TGTACCAGCAGCCGAAAAGGCTATAGCGGGAGATTAGGCACCGGGGAGCTGTTTTTT. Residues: CTSSRKGYSGRLGTGELFF.

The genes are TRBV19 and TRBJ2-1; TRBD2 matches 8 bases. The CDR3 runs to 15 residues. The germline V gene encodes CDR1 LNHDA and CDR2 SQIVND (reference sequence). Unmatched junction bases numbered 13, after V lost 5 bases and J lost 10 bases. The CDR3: CASSASGRNLGEQFF. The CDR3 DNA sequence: TGTGCCAGTAGTGCGAGCGGGAGAAATCTGGGAGAGCAGTTCTTC.

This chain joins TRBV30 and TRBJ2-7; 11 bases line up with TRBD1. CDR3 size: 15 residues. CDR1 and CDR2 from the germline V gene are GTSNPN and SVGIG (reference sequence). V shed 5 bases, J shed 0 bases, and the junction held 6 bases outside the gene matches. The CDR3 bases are TGTGCCTGGCAAGGACAGGGGGCGAGCTCCTACGAGCAGTACTTC. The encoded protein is CAWQGQGASSYEQYF.

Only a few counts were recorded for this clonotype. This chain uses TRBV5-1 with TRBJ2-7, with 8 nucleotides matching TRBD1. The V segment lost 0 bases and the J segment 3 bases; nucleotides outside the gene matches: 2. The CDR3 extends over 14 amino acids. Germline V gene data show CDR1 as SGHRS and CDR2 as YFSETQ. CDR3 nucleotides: TGCGCCAGCAGCTTGGGGACAGGGCTCTACGAGCAGTACTTC. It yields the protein CASSLGTGLYEQYF.

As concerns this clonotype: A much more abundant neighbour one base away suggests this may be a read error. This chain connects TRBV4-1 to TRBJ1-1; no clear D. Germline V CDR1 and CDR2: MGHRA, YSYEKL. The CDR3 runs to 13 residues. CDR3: CANSTTRDGEAFF. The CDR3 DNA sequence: TGCGCCAACAGCACCACTCGGGATGGTGAAGCTTTCTTT.

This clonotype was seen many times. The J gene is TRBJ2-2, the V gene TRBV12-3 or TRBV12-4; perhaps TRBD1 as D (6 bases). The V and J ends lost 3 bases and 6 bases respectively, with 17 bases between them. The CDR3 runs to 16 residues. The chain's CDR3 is CASSFSTGPVAGELFF. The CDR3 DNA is TGTGCCAGCAGTTTTAGTACAGGGCCGGTGGCCGGGGAGCTGTTTTTT.